This T cell receptor beta chain was identified during a study of tumor-infiltrating lymphocytes in glioblastoma multiforme. TCR beta libraries were built from RNA through three nested multiplex PCR rounds using modified ARM-PCR. TCRdb called the multiplex PCR reads again in MiXCR, with one record for every CDR3 protein. The data hold almost 20,000 distinct CDR3 sequences, with around 72% observed a single time. The CDR3 totals 16 residues. Concerning this clonotype itself: One end of the junction does not line up with germline, which may come from a read error.

This chain uses TRBV12-3 or TRBV12-4 with TRBJ2-1, with 11 bases that match TRBD2. Sequencing was carried out using peripheral blood. This TCR was sampled from a male donor with glioblastoma. As DNA, the CDR3 is TGTGCCAGTAGTTTAGATGGTGGACTAGCGGGTATAGAGCAGTTCTTC. Translated: CASSLDGGLAGIEQFF.